A single sample is the source of the 10 T cell receptor beta chains below, sequenced in a study of blood T cell repertoires in COVID-19. TCRdb keeps only in-frame clones here, not all; method: immunoSEQ multiplex PCR. The sample contains about 200,000 clones, 80% to 90% of which appear only once. The source material was PBMCs or T cells enriched from blood (not recorded which). The receptors derive from a woman aged 40 to 55 with acute COVID-19.

V usage is TRBV5-1 and J usage is TRBJ2-7, with 10 bases fitting TRBD1. V dropped 2 bases and J dropped 0; count of bases not matched to a gene: 2. CDR3 length: 15 amino acids. Germline V CDR1 and CDR2: SGHRS, YFSETQ. CDR3 sequence (DNA): TGCGCCAGCAGCTTCGGACAGGGGGGCTCCTACGAGCAGTACTTC. This gives the protein CASSFGQGGSYEQYF.

The V and J genes are TRBV29-1 and TRBJ2-1, with TRBD1 matching 11 bases. This CDR3 is built from 14 residues. V lost 6 bases and J lost 6; bases outside the gene matches: 7. Germline V gene sequence: CDR1 SQVTM, CDR2 ANQGSEA. The DNA of the CDR3 is TGCAGCGTGTCCGGGACAGGGGGATCCAATGAGCAGTTCTTC. Translated: CSVSGTGGSNEQFF.

The V call is TRBV7-9, the J call TRBJ1-3; TRBD1 might be the D (5 bases). The CDR3 is 17 residues long. The V and J ends lost 5 bases and 0 bases respectively, with 17 bases between them. In germline, CDR1 is SEHNR, CDR2 FQNEAQ (reference sequence). For the CDR3, the DNA is TGTGCCAGCAGCGGGGGGAGGGGCATCTACTCTGGAAACACCATATATTTT. Protein sequence: CASSGGRGIYSGNTIYF.

This clone was detected once. The V call is TRBV10-2, the J call TRBJ2-1, with D possibly being TRBD2 (6 bases). CDR1 and CDR2 (germline): WSHSY, SAAADI. CDR3 length: 13 residues. Trimming stripped 3 bases from V and 8 bases from J, with 11 bases between. The CDR3 sequence: CASSDGGGHEQFF. Here the CDR3 DNA reads TGCGCCAGCAGTGATGGGGGAGGACATGAGCAGTTCTTC.

V usage is TRBV5-4 and J usage is TRBJ2-5, with 7 bases fitting TRBD1. The CDR3 is 14 amino acids. J was trimmed by 1 base and V by 3 bases; bases with no gene match: 3. Germline V gene sequence: CDR1 SGHNT, CDR2 YYREEE (reference sequence). The CDR3 reads CASSWDSFQETQYF. The CDR3 DNA follows: TGTGCCAGCAGCTGGGACAGCTTCCAAGAGACCCAGTACTTC. The full variable domain, rest sourced from reference TRBV5-4 and TRBJ2-5, is ETGVTQSPTHLIKTRGQQVTLRCSSQSGHNTVSWYQQALGQGPQFIFQYYREEENGRGNFPPRFSGLQFPNYSSELNVNALELDDSALYLCASSWDSFQETQYFGPGTRLLVL.

The V and J genes are TRBV11-3 and TRBJ1-1, with 11 nucleotides matching TRBD1. CDR1 is SGHNT and CDR2 is YENEEA in the germline V gene. The trim removed 5 bases at V and 5 bases at J, leaving 7 bases unmatched. This CDR3 is built from 15 residues. CDR3 sequence reads: CASSARDRGMTEAFF. The CDR3 DNA follows: TGTGCCAGCAGCGCAAGGGACAGGGGGATGACTGAAGCTTTCTTT.

The V and J genes are TRBV3-1 (or the pseudogene TRBV3-2) and TRBJ2-7; a possible D gene is TRBD2 (5 bases). V shed 0 bases and J shed 0 bases, with 21 bases lying between them. CDR3 length: 19 amino acids. Germline CDR1 reads LGHDT; CDR2 reads YNNKEL (reference sequence). The CDR3 sequence: CASSQDAKDSPRSSYEQYF. In DNA form, the CDR3 reads TGTGCCAGCAGCCAAGATGCTAAGGACTCCCCTAGGAGCTCCTACGAGCAGTACTTC.

This sequence joins TRBV24-1 and TRBJ1-1; tentative D call: TRBD1 (6 bases). The germline gives CDR1 KGHDR, CDR2 SFDVKD. The CDR3 runs 13 residues. V was pared by 7 bases and J by 1 base, with 9 bases between. Here the CDR3 reads CATSRQENTEAFF. The CDR3 DNA sequence: TGTGCCACCAGCCGACAGGAGAACACTGAAGCTTTCTTT.

This chain uses TRBV6-2 or TRBV6-3 with TRBJ1-5; 9 nucleotides match TRBD1. V lost 2 bases, J lost 3 bases, and 2 bases stayed unmatched. The CDR3 length is 15 residues. Germline V gene data show CDR1 as MNHEY and CDR2 as SVGEGT. In DNA form, the CDR3 reads TGTGCCAGCAGTTACAGGACAGGGGACAATCAGCCCCAGCATTTT. This encodes CASSYRTGDNQPQHF.

The count of this clone is one. The rearrangement links TRBV6-2 or TRBV6-3 to TRBJ1-3; D is uncertain. CDR3 length equals 15 residues. From germline, CDR1 is MNHEY and CDR2 SVGEGT. Deletions cut 5 bases from V and 0 bases from J, with 11 bases between. Written as DNA, the CDR3 is TGTGCCAGCAGTCTGAGGATCAGCTCTGGAAACACCATATATTTT. This codes for CASSLRISSGNTIYF.